This T cell receptor (beta chain) was captured in a study of PD-L1 blockade in urothelial cancer. Here immunoSEQ multiplex PCR was the method, and the copy in TCRdb shows in-frame clones only, minus some. The sample records tens of thousands of clones, 81% being singletons. The germline CDR1 and CDR2 sequences are MDHEN and SYDVKM. V gave up 5 bases and J gave up 8 bases, with 9 bases separating them. The CDR3 contains 11 residues. There are a few counts of this clone. Sequenced material: PBMCs, taken around atezolizumab (anti-PD-L1) treatment. The V and J genes are TRBV28 and TRBJ1-2; D gene uncertain. The sequence derives from a man between 70 and 80 years old with urothelial cancer. The CDR3 region has the DNA TGTGCCAGCAGTCAGAGGGCGGGCTACACCTTC. It encodes CASSQRAGYTF.